The 20 T cell receptor beta chains below were found in one sample sequenced in a study of T cells in Graves' hyperthyroidism and ophthalmopathy. RNA transcripts gave rise to amplified TCR beta CDR3 regions. TCR CDR3 regions were first amplified by RT-PCR with HTBI primers. TCRdb re-called the multiplex PCR reads with MiXCR, one entry per CDR3 protein. Here the sample spans over 550,000 distinct CDR3 sequences, approximately 15% being singletons. The sequenced material came from blood. The receptors here all came from a woman aged 18-29 years with Graves' hyperthyroidism.

This clonotype was picked up many times. The V call is TRBV11-3, the J call TRBJ2-1; D remains ambiguous. The germline V gene has CDR1 SGHNT and CDR2 YENEEA. V shed 1 base and J shed 6 bases, with 7 bases lying between them. The CDR3 has 13 amino acids. In nucleotides, the CDR3 is TGTGCCAGCAGCTTAGGCAGAGCCAATGAGCAGTTCTTC. This sequence encodes CASSLGRANEQFF.

This clonotype has a handful of counts. This sequence joins TRBV19 and TRBJ1-1; 7 nucleotides align to TRBD1. The V gene end was trimmed by 5 bases and the J gene end by 4 bases; junction bases not matched to a gene: 4. CDR1 LNHDA and CDR2 SQIVND come from the germline V gene (reference sequence). The CDR3 consists of 13 residues. The CDR3 region is CASSSQGTTEAFF. The CDR3 DNA is TGTGCCAGTAGTTCACAGGGGACCACTGAAGCTTTCTTT.

In its sample, this clonotype was seen many times. The V call is TRBV11-3, the J call TRBJ2-1; D might be TRBD2 (5 bases). The V end lost 5 bases, the J end lost 8 bases, and 13 bases lay between the germline ends. The V gene's germline CDR1 is SGHNT and CDR2 YENEEA. CDR3 length equals 13 residues. The chain's CDR3 is CASSVTRADEQFF. The CDR3 DNA reads TGTGCCAGCAGCGTCACTAGGGCGGATGAGCAGTTCTTC.

This clonotype was picked up a small number of times. The gene calls are TRBV7-3 and TRBJ2-1, with TRBD1 matching over 7 bases. CDR3 length: 15 residues. The V gene's germline CDR1 is SGHTA and CDR2 FQGTGA. V shed 5 bases, J shed 4 bases, and the junction held 8 bases outside the gene matches. CDR3 nucleotide sequence: TGTGCCAGCAGCCCCACAGGGGCCTCTTACAATGAGCAGTTCTTC. Translation: CASSPTGASYNEQFF.

This clonotype showed up many times. The chain recombines TRBV2 with TRBJ1-5, with D possibly being TRBD1 (5 bases). Germline lookup yields CDR1 SNHLY and CDR2 FYNNEI. The CDR3 contains 15 residues. The V gene lost 4 bases and the J gene lost 0 bases, with 10 bases spanning the gap. In nucleotides, the CDR3 is TGTGCCAGCAGTGGAGGGGCTTATAGCAATCAGCCCCAGCATTTT. This codes for CASSGGAYSNQPQHF.

This clonotype occurred many times. The J gene is TRBJ2-2, the V gene TRBV3-1; D is possibly TRBD2 (6 bases). The germline CDR1 and CDR2 sequences are LGHDT and YNNKEL (reference sequence). CDR3 length: 14 residues. Trimming pared 2 bases from V and 7 bases from J, leaving 11 bases between. The CDR3 is CASSQMSGRGELFF. The CDR3 bases are TGTGCCAGCAGCCAAATGAGCGGGCGCGGGGAGCTGTTTTTT.

This clonotype was counted between two and nine times. The chain is built from TRBV15 and TRBJ2-4; the D gene is possibly TRBD2 (6 bases). CDR1 and CDR2 (germline): LNHNV, YYDKDF (reference sequence). This CDR3 is built from 14 residues. Trimming pared 1 base from V and 8 bases from J, leaving 12 bases between. The CDR3 nucleotides read TGTGCCACCAGCAGAGGGGGGGACTCGGACATTCAGTACTTC. Its translation: CATSRGGDSDIQYF. The full variable domain, its missing parts supplied by reference TRBV15 and TRBJ2-4, is DAMVIQNPRYQVTQFGKPVTLSCSQTLNHNVMYWYQQKSSQAPKLLFHYYDKDFNNEADTPDNFQSRRPNTSFCFLDIRSPGLGDTAMYLCATSRGGDSDIQYFGAGTRLSVL.

Many counts were recorded for this clonotype. The rearrangement uses TRBV28 and TRBJ1-1, with 7 bases matching TRBD1. Trimming at V came to 10 bases and at J to 0 bases, leaving 8 bases not matched to a gene. Germline V CDR1 and CDR2: MDHEN, SYDVKM. The length of the CDR3 is 14 residues. CDR3 protein: CATTLRGLNTEAFF. CDR3 coding DNA: TGTGCCACCACCCTGAGGGGGCTGAACACTGAAGCTTTCTTT. Looking up the rest from reference TRBV28 and TRBJ1-1 gives the full variable domain: DVKVTQSSRYLVKRTGEKVFLECVQDMDHENMFWYRQDPGLGLRLIYFSYDVKMKEKGDIPEGYSVSREKKERFSLILESASTNQTSMYLCATTLRGLNTEAFFGQGTRLTVV.

In this sample, this clonotype turned up many times. The V gene is TRBV5-1, the J gene TRBJ1-2, with D tentatively TRBD1 (5 bases). Germline CDR1 and CDR2: SGHRS and YFSETQ. V was trimmed by 0 bases and J by 6 bases, leaving 9 bases between them. The CDR3 is made up of 13 amino acids. This CDR3 is CASSLEGRDGYTF. In DNA form, the CDR3 reads TGCGCCAGCAGCTTGGAGGGCAGGGATGGCTACACCTTC.

This clonotype was observed many times. The chain employs TRBV12-3 or TRBV12-4 and TRBJ2-5; TRBD2 agrees at 12 bases. The CDR3 has 16 amino acids. Unmatched junction bases numbered 8, after V lost 5 bases and J lost 4 bases. The CDR3 DNA follows: TGTGCCAGCAGTCACCGACTAGCGGGGGCCCCAGAGACCCAGTACTTC. Translation: CASSHRLAGAPETQYF.

This clonotype has a count of ten or more. CDR3 nucleotide sequence: TGTGCCAGCAGCCATCCGGGAGTGTACAACGAGCAGTACTTC. It translates to CASSHPGVYNEQYF. V gene TRBV3-1 combines with J gene TRBJ2-7; D may be TRBD2 (6 bases). V was clipped by 3 bases and J by 5 bases, with 14 bases between them. CDR1 is LGHDT, CDR2 YNNKEL, per germline (reference sequence). The CDR3 totals 14 residues.

There are many counts of this clonotype. This chain joins TRBV12-3 or TRBV12-4 and TRBJ1-5, with a tentative D call TRBD1 (6 bases). CDR3 size: 15 residues. V shed 6 bases and J shed 0 bases, with 12 bases lying between them. The CDR3 loop is CASSEDRDSNQPQHF. The CDR3 region has the DNA TGTGCCAGCAGCGAGGACAGAGATAGCAATCAGCCCCAGCATTTT.

This clonotype turned up a few times. The V and J genes are TRBV7-8 and TRBJ1-1, with 8 positions matching TRBD1. The V and J ends lost 3 bases and 5 bases, in that order; junction bases with no gene match: 8. CDR3 length: 15 amino acids. The germline gives CDR1 SGHVS, CDR2 FQNEAQ. The CDR3 spells CASSFSDRGWTEAFF. CDR3 nucleotides: TGTGCCAGCAGCTTCAGCGACAGGGGATGGACTGAAGCTTTCTTT.

The genes are TRBV7-9 and TRBJ2-7; TRBD1 or TRBD2 may be the D gene (5 bases each). Germline lookup yields CDR1 SEHNR and CDR2 FQNEAQ (reference sequence). Trimming took 5 bases from V and 6 from J, leaving 20 bases between them. The CDR3 length is 15 residues. The DNA for the CDR3 is TGTGCCAGCAGCATGGGGACGGTGAAAGCCTGCGAGCAGTACTTC. This gives the protein CASSMGTVKACEQYF.

This clonotype occurred a few times. The genes are TRBV7-2 and TRBJ2-2, with 14 bases matching TRBD2. This CDR3 has 19 residues. CDR1 and CDR2 from the germline V gene are SGHTA and FQGNSA. The ends lost 4 bases at V and 6 bases at J; junction bases unmatched: 13. CDR3 sequence reads: CASSSGTSGRGFGPGELFF. The DNA for the CDR3 is TGTGCCAGCAGCTCAGGGACTAGCGGGAGAGGGTTCGGGCCCGGGGAGCTGTTTTTT.

V gene TRBV6-1 combines with J gene TRBJ1-2, with TRBD1 matching 10 bases. Per the germline V gene, CDR1 is MNHNS and CDR2 is SASEGT. V shed 6 bases, J shed 2 bases, and the junction held 3 bases outside the gene matches. The length of the CDR3 is 14 residues. The CDR3 DNA reads TGTGCCAGCAGCTGGACAGGGGGAAACTATGGCTACACCTTC. The encoded protein is CASSWTGGNYGYTF.

This clonotype was seen more than once but under ten times. V usage is TRBV18 and J usage is TRBJ2-5; no firm D call. Germline V gene lookup returns CDR1 KGHSH and CDR2 LQKENI. The germline V and J ends were trimmed by 2 bases and 2 bases, with 6 bases remaining between them. The CDR3 covers 13 residues. The CDR3 loop reads CASSPSSQETQYF. In DNA, the CDR3 is TGTGCCAGCTCACCAAGTAGTCAAGAGACCCAGTACTTC.

This clonotype was detected ten times or more. The V gene is TRBV6-1, the J gene TRBJ2-7; perhaps D is TRBD1 or TRBD2 (5 bases each). CDR1 is MNHNS, CDR2 SASEGT, per germline. Trimming left V 6 bases short and J 4 bases short, with 16 bases between. The CDR3 is 14 amino acids. The CDR3 sequence is CASRTGTALYEQYF. The CDR3 DNA follows: TGTGCCAGCAGGACTGGGACGGCTCTATACGAGCAGTACTTC.

This clonotype was recorded many times. The chain uses TRBV3-1 and TRBJ1-2; no clear D. The length of the CDR3 is 14 residues. Germline CDR1 reads LGHDT; CDR2 reads YNNKEL (reference sequence). The V and J ends lost 1 base and 2 bases respectively, with 8 bases between them. CDR3 residues: CASSQVPANYGYTF. The CDR3 nucleotides read TGTGCCAGCAGCCAAGTCCCCGCAAACTATGGCTACACCTTC.

This chain uses TRBV19 with TRBJ1-5; 10 bases fit TRBD1. J lost 9 bases, V lost 5 bases, and 10 bases had no gene match. Germline V gene lookup returns CDR1 LNHDA and CDR2 SQIVND (reference sequence). The length of the CDR3 is 15 residues. Here the CDR3 reads CASSFTGTGVRPQHF. CDR3 nucleotide sequence: TGTGCCAGTAGTTTCACCGGGACAGGGGTGCGGCCCCAGCATTTT.